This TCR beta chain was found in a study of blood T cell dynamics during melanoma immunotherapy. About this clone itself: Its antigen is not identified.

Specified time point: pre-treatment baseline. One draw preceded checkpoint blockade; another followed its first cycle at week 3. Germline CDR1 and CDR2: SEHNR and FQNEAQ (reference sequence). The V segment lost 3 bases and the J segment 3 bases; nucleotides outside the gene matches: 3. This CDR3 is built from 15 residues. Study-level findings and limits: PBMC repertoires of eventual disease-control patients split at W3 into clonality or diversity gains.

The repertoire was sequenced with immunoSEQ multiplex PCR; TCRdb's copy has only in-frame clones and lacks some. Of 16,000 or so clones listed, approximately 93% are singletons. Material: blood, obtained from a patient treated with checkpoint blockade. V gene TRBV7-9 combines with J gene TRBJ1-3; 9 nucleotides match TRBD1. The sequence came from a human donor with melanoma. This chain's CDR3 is CASSFTGQGGNTIYF. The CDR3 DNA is TGTGCCAGCAGCTTCACGGGACAGGGTGGAAACACCATATATTTT.